Below, 24 T cell receptor beta chains from the same sample are listed, as sequenced in a study of CXCR3-negative and CXCR3-positive naive CD8 T cells (dated by TCRdb to between 2018 and 2021). The data were produced on a NextSeq 550. The Human TCR Profiling Kit (MiLaboratory) was used to make UMI-labeled 5' RACE TRB cDNA libraries. The reads went through TCRdb reprocessing, and each CDR3 protein sequence gets one entry with no DNA. This sample's clone table shows tens of thousands of distinct CDR3 sequences. The biggest ten clones account for around 24% of the sample. Sequencing was performed on memory CD8+ T cells from blood. The sample's cell subset or site label is to be understood as: conventional CD8+ memory T cells (TMEM), sorted as controls. These receptor sequences come from a human donor in good health. Some clones in this sample may be carry-over from other donors' samples.

The chain has TRBV3-1 and TRBJ2-7. CDR1 LGHDT and CDR2 YNNKEL come from the germline V gene (reference sequence). CDR3 length: 13 amino acids. Here the CDR3 reads CASSPESPYEQYF.

V and J are TRBV20-1 and TRBJ2-7; without DNA, the TCRdb call of TRBD2 cannot be checked. The CDR3 length is 17 residues. Germline V CDR1 and CDR2: DFQATT, SNEGSKA (reference sequence). CDR3 sequence reads: CSARDQDSGGRPYEQYF.

This chain joins TRBV30 and TRBJ1-1. The V gene's germline CDR1 is GTSNPN and CDR2 SVGIG (reference sequence). CDR3 length equals 15 residues. Here the CDR3 reads CAWSVEPMRYTEAFF.

The chain has TRBV20-1 and TRBJ2-7; no DNA is available, so the TRBD1 call from TCRdb remains unchecked. Per germline, CDR1 DFQATT and CDR2 SNEGSKA (reference sequence). This CDR3 contains 13 residues. The CDR3 is CSARGGHDYEQCF.

The chain employs TRBV9 and TRBJ1-6; TCRdb's D call of TRBD1 is untestable without DNA. The CDR3 runs 17 residues. The germline V gene has CDR1 SGDLS and CDR2 YYNGEE. The CDR3 region is CASSVGGEGTFKSPLHF.

This chain joins TRBV29-1 and TRBJ2-7; TCRdb's D call of TRBD2 is untestable without DNA. The germline gives CDR1 SQVTM, CDR2 ANQGSEA. The CDR3 length is 16 residues. The CDR3 sequence: CSVGGLAGGQTYEQYF.

The chain carries TRBV7-2 and TRBJ2-1; TCRdb outputs TRBD1, but without DNA this stays unchecked. CDR1 SGHTA and CDR2 FQGNSA come from the germline V gene. The CDR3 runs 15 residues. CDR3 amino acids: CASSLWTGTHNEQFF.

The chain joins TRBV5-1 to TRBJ2-7; the D call from TCRdb, TRBD2, cannot be confirmed without DNA. CDR1 SGHRS and CDR2 YFSETQ come from the germline V gene. CDR3 length: 15 amino acids. CDR3 sequence: CASSLGRGGSHEQYF.

This rearrangement joins TRBV6-2 or TRBV6-3 to TRBJ2-7; the TRBD1 assignment by TCRdb is unverifiable without DNA. Germline CDR1 and CDR2: MNHEY and SVGEGT. The CDR3 is made up of 15 amino acids. CDR3 region: CASSHPRGGRVEQYF.

The chain links TRBV30 to TRBJ2-7; without DNA, the TCRdb call of TRBD2 cannot be checked. Germline V gives CDR1 GTSNPN, CDR2 SVGIG (reference sequence). The CDR3 contains 14 residues. The CDR3 sequence is CAWSVSVARTEQYF. The full variable domain, rest sourced from reference TRBV30 and TRBJ2-7, is SQTIHQWPATLVQPVGSPLSLECTVEGTSNPNLYWYRQAAGRGLQLLFYSVGIGQISSEVPQNLSASRPQDRQFILSSKKLLLSDSGFYLCAWSVSVARTEQYFGPGTRLTVT.

V is TRBV2 and J is TRBJ2-1; TCRdb gives TRBD1 as the D gene, but with no DNA this cannot be confirmed. Germline V gene data show CDR1 as SNHLY and CDR2 as FYNNEI. The CDR3 spans 13 residues. The CDR3 sequence is CASSSGGLNEQFF.

The chain has TRBV7-9 and TRBJ1-1. The CDR3 sequence is 14 residues long. Germline V gene lookup returns CDR1 SEHNR and CDR2 FQNEAQ (reference sequence). CDR3: CASSATTIDTEAFF.

This chain joins TRBV5-5 and TRBJ2-1; checking the TCRdb D call of TRBD1 is not possible without DNA. This CDR3 is built from 15 residues. CDR1 and CDR2 (germline): SGHKS, YYEKEE (reference sequence). CDR3 sequence: CASSHSGHTLSEQFF.

This chain links TRBV7-6 with TRBJ1-5; TCRdb calls TRBD1, which cannot be checked without DNA. The CDR3 sequence is 15 residues long. In germline, CDR1 is SGHVS, CDR2 FNYEAQ. CDR3 region: CASSGTGGLNQPQHF.

The V call is TRBV11-2, the J call TRBJ2-5; TCRdb names TRBD1, which stays unverified in the absence of DNA. Germline V gene sequence: CDR1 SGHAT, CDR2 FQNNGV. CDR3 length: 15 amino acids. The CDR3 is CASSLGKGPQETQYF.

V and J are TRBV21-1 and TRBJ2-5; TCRdb lists TRBD2, though no DNA is available to test this call. TRBV21-1 is annotated as a pseudogene. This CDR3 contains 16 residues. The CDR3 loop reads CASPSGATSGGETQYF.

V gene TRBV29-1 combines with J gene TRBJ1-1. Germline CDR1 reads SQVTM; CDR2 reads ANQGSEA. This CDR3 contains 14 residues. CDR3 region: CSVEPDKANTEAFF.

The chain couples TRBV29-1 to TRBJ1-6; the D call from TCRdb, TRBD1, cannot be confirmed without DNA. Germline V gives CDR1 SQVTM, CDR2 ANQGSEA. The CDR3 totals 12 residues. CDR3 amino acids: CSVYRGDSPLHF.

The chain combines TRBV7-3 with TRBJ2-1; the D call of TRBD2 rests on TCRdb alone, since no DNA is present to check it. Germline loops: CDR1 SGHTA, CDR2 FQGTGA. There are 17 residues in the CDR3. This CDR3 is CASSLAGTSGSENEQFF.

V is TRBV5-6 and J is TRBJ2-5; TCRdb calls TRBD2, which cannot be checked without DNA. The V gene's germline CDR1 is SGHDT and CDR2 YYEEEE. The CDR3 totals 16 residues. The CDR3 loop reads CASSLERRGAGETQYF.

V gene TRBV6-4 combines with J gene TRBJ2-1; TCRdb designates TRBD2, a call that cannot be tested without DNA. Germline loops: CDR1 MRHNA, CDR2 SNTAGT. The CDR3 is 15 amino acids. The CDR3 reads CASSLAGGDYNEQFF.

The rearrangement links TRBV6-5 to TRBJ2-1; the D gene TCRdb calls, TRBD2, cannot be checked with no DNA. Germline loops: CDR1 MNHEY, CDR2 SVGAGI. This CDR3 is 17 amino acids long. CDR3 in amino acids: CASSYSPTSGRRNEQFF.

The rearrangement uses TRBV29-1 and TRBJ2-7; TCRdb reports TRBD2, a call that lacks DNA to check it against. CDR3 length: 16 amino acids. Germline CDR1 reads SQVTM; CDR2 reads ANQGSEA. The CDR3 spells CSVGGTSGGLYYEQYF.

The gene calls are TRBV2 and TRBJ2-5; TCRdb's D call, TRBD1, is unchecked because there is no DNA. This CDR3 spans 13 amino acids. Germline CDR1 reads SNHLY; CDR2 reads FYNNEI. CDR3 sequence: CASSVSPVETQYF.